This T cell receptor (beta chain) is from a study of OX40 agonist ivuxolimab in advanced cancers. Study-wide context: Participants could have had prior anti-PD-1, anti-PD-L1 or anti-CTLA-4 therapy, and less than 45% had some. One hepatocellular carcinoma and a couple of cutaneous melanoma patients partially responded.

Germline V CDR1 and CDR2: SEHNR, FQNEAQ (reference sequence). Trimming took off 5 bases at V and 5 bases at J, with 22 bases between the two ends. The CDR3 totals 16 residues. Remarks on this clone: Its antigen is unidentified.

The study's findings and limits: Some nonresponders likewise displayed low normalized T-cell clonal expansion. Antigens targeted by the expanded peripheral T cells were not determined.

TCRdb keeps only in-frame clones here, not all; method: immunoSEQ multiplex PCR. The sample includes 35,000 to 40,000 clones, 80% to 95% seen only once; the top ten take nearly 9.5%. V gene TRBV7-9 combines with J gene TRBJ2-7; tentatively, D is TRBD2 (5 bases). The sequenced sample was CD4+ or CD8+ T cells sorted from blood, obtained in a trial of the OX40 agonist ivuxolimab. The receptor comes from an adult with an advanced solid tumor such as melanoma, head and neck, liver or kidney cancer. CDR3 loop: CASSPSTAGLADEQYV. CDR3 sequence (DNA): TGTGCCAGCAGCCCGTCTACCGCGGGCCTTGCGGACGAGCAGTACGTC.